This T cell receptor beta chain was identified during a study of vaccination and CD4 T cells after COVID-19. The treatment denotes: roughly ten-day PBMC culture with coronavirus spike peptide pools or control peptides (ViraFEST assay). Positive PCR tests came between March and December 2020, ahead of the US Alpha, Beta and Delta variants. Note on this clonotype: Its matching antigen is unknown.

CDR3 length: 11 amino acids. In germline, CDR1 is SGHAT, CDR2 FQNNGV. Trimming took 4 bases from V and 1 from J, leaving 2 bases between them. Researchers used the Oncomine TCR Beta short-read assay to sequence DNA from cultured CD4+ T cells. TCRdb reanalysed the PCR reads using MiXCR and keeps one entry per CDR3 protein. The sample comprises about 16,000 distinct CDR3 sequences, 50% to 75% of which are singletons, and around 10% rests with the top ten. The chain employs TRBV11-2 and TRBJ2-7; D gene unclear. The sample taken for sequencing was CD4+ T cells from blood, cultured in vitro. The sequence was collected from a human donor who had recovered from COVID-19. The CDR3 loop reads CASSSSYEQYF. The CDR3 coding sequence is TGTGCCAGCAGCTCGTCCTACGAGCAGTACTTC.